This TCR beta chain originates from a study of blood T cell repertoires in COVID-19. Study background: The United States, Italy and Spain provided the acute and convalescent COVID-19 samples. The analysed material was cDNA or gDNA that came from T cells, B-cell-depleted T cells, or PBMCs.

Per the authors' pipeline: The assay estimated nucleated cells by amplifying reference gene primers. Generated by immunoSEQ multiplex PCR, the TCRdb table keeps only in-frame clones and is missing some. V, J and clone size were drawn from that table, and D and trimming were deduced from the DNA. The data show approximately 150,000 clones, about 79% seen once. The trim removed 4 bases at V and 7 bases at J, leaving 7 bases unmatched. From germline, CDR1 is SGHDT and CDR2 YYEEEE. The CDR3 totals 14 residues. The sample consisted of peripheral blood. This rearrangement joins TRBV5-6 to TRBJ1-2; 10 nucleotides match TRBD1. This TCR derives from a woman aged 45-60 years in a cohort sampled during active or convalescent COVID-19. This CDR3 is CASSRGQGVAGYTF. CDR3 coding DNA: TGTGCCAGCAGCCGCGGACAGGGGGTCGCTGGCTACACCTTC.